Reported below is one T cell receptor beta chain. Its antigen is not identified. V was shortened by 1 base and J by 8 bases, with 15 bases between the two germline ends. The germline V gene encodes CDR1 MGHRA and CDR2 YSYEKL. CDR3 length equals 15 residues. The sample belongs to a study of T cell responses to AZD1222 COVID-19 vaccine. Data came from immunoSEQ multiplex PCR; TCRdb stores just in-frame clones and leaves some out. The data hold 120,000 or so clones, with less than 95% observed a single time. The study's findings and limits: Spike-specific TCR breadth and depth grew following two AZD1222 doses. Reportedly, close to half of spike-specific TCRs are directed against unmutated variant regions. Just 5 or 6 AZD1222 recipients tested seropositive at baseline.

The sample here was peripheral blood, taken on day 0 of MenACWY control vaccination. This sequence originates from an adult in good health. The chain has TRBV4-1 and TRBJ2-1; maybe TRBD2 (5 bases). CDR3 in DNA: TGCGCCAGCAGCCAAGGAACTAGTGGCTCGGATGAGCAGTTCTTC. Its translation: CASSQGTSGSDEQFF.